This TCR beta chain comes out of a study of cytomegalovirus exposure and HLA in healthy donors. General study results and limits: Later on, an analysis found that several of the most significant clusters appeared to be linked to common viral pathogens, which included parvovirus B19.

Both 60 Vbeta primers and 13 Jbeta primers went into the PCR. This table comes from immunoSEQ multiplex PCR, and its TCRdb copy is limited to in-frame clones, with some not included. The data contain just under 65,000 clones, about four fifths of them singletons. The trim removed 2 bases at V and 6 bases at J, leaving 8 bases unmatched. CDR3 length: 14 residues. The germline CDR1 and CDR2 sequences are SQVTM and ANQGSEA. Note on this clone: Its antigen is unknown.

This sequence joins TRBV29-1 and TRBJ2-5, with 8 nucleotides matching TRBD2. Sequenced input: PBMCs. The clonotype comes from a woman younger than 45 in good health and CMV-seronegative. The CDR3, as DNA: TGCAGCGTTGAATGGAGCGGGGGTGGAAAGACCCAGTACTTC. Protein: CSVEWSGGGKTQYF.